This TCR beta chain is drawn from a study of T cells in Graves' hyperthyroidism and ophthalmopathy (dated by TCRdb to about 2019). For context, the study as a whole: To identify TCR V-J signatures that set the groups apart, the researchers used a discovery cohort of more than 95 patients, made up of 43 with Graves' ophthalmopathy and about 59 with stable Graves' hyperthyroidism. The study also compared thyroid tissue and blood T-cell repertoires from over 5 Graves' hyperthyroidism patients. Prospective prediction of ophthalmopathy was tested in an independent validation cohort of some 20 hyperthyroidism patients and roughly 16 patients who later progressed to ophthalmopathy. Once sampling was done, hyperthyroidism patients were given methimazole at a starting dose of 30 mg daily, whereas ophthalmopathy patients were given high-dose intravenous methylprednisolone. The paper describes TCR Vbeta CDR3 sequencing of 140 or so peripheral blood samples, made up of roughly 45 ophthalmopathy patients, roughly 75 hyperthyroidism patients and some 17 progressor patients. For training and testing, the 80 to 100 patients in the discovery cohort were randomly divided in a 7:3 ratio. The paper as a whole reports these results and caveats: Most expanded thyroid clonotypes (frequency above 0.001) were also detected in blood, suggesting blood repertoires may reflect thyroid immune responses. In validation, the model predicted progression to ophthalmopathy a median of around six months before onset, with over 55% sensitivity and about 72% specificity. In cross-validation, a model built on a 13 V-J signature told ophthalmopathy apart from stable hyperthyroidism with approximately 91% sensitivity and 81% to 82% specificity, and in testing the same model reached 80%/75%. No statistical method was used to set the sample size in advance, and investigators knew the group allocation.

The TCR beta CDR3 regions were amplified from the RNA transcripts. The TCR CDR3 was subjected to a first round of RT-PCR using the HTBI primer set and the Qiagen OneStep RT-PCR kit. Libraries were constructed in a second round of multiplex PCR, after which size selection and purification were performed. Sequencing of the libraries was done on an Illumina HiSeq2000 using paired-end 100 bp reads. Per the source publication's procedure: Raw data were processed with SOAPnuke, discarding reads with adapters, uncalled bases, mean Phred below 15, or no exact constant-primer or identifier match. COPE v1.2.5 was used to merge high-quality paired reads, and clonotypes were defined as unique nucleotide sequences. Clonotypes were aligned to IMGT TRBV, TRBD and TRBJ reference segments using MiTCR v1.1. Analysis was restricted to V-J combinations with a frequency above 0.0001, which covered about 99% of repertoires. A TCS score was defined as the ratio between F50 (clonal expansion) and ExV (chaos), using BLOSUM62-based TCRdist between CDR3 peptides within each V-J. Welch's t-statistics and random forest reduced fewer than 550 V-J features to roughly 13, which were used in a naive Bayes classifier (R e1071). Thyroid-blood repertoire similarity was quantified with the Morisita-Horn index. TCRdb reprocessing: public reads trimmed at Q25 with fastp, clones called with MiXCR, in-frame beta chains kept. Entries that share a CDR3 protein sequence are merged under the most common genes and DNA. The V and J calls shown here were made by TCRdb, not taken from the authors' results. The sample records 500,000 to 650,000 distinct CDR3 sequences, around 50% of which are singletons. Roughly 45% of the sample comes from the top ten.

Comment on this clonotype: It has no known antigen specificity. No base quality values were provided; no much bigger clone lies one nucleotide off.

V sheds 3 bases and J sheds 6 bases, leaving 9 bases between their ends. CDR1 and CDR2 (ENHRY, SYGVKD) derive from the germline V gene. The CDR3 runs 14 residues from the cysteine to the phenylalanine. The read is trimmed to its CDR3 DNA, 42 bases read in frame from base 1. Patients with uncontrolled infections, other autoimmune diseases, pregnancy or lactation were excluded. Diagnoses were established on the basis of clinical symptoms, serum thyroxine and TRAb, thyroid ultrasound, and orbital computed tomography. Trizol reagent was used to extract total RNA, and RNA quality was then checked on an Agilent 2100 Bioanalyzer.

This chain joins TRBV10-3 to TRBJ1-6, with no confident D gene call. Input material: peripheral blood or thyroid tissue (not recorded which). The TCR comes from an adult woman with Graves' disease, either hyperthyroidism or ophthalmopathy (not recorded which). The CDR3 reads CAISDPRSNSPLHF. In nucleotide form, the sequence is TGTGCCATCAGTGATCCACGGAGTAATTCACCCCTCCACTTT.